This T cell receptor (beta chain) was observed in a study of monozygotic twins with inflammatory bowel disease. CDR1 is SGHAT, CDR2 FQNNGV, per germline. CDR3 length equals 14 residues. Each sample had eight separate cDNA synthesis reactions. Using the 5' RACE reads, TCRdb records one entry per CDR3 protein without DNA. The sample has around 230,000 distinct CDR3 sequences; the top ten hold less than 2%. This receptor was identified in a human donor with ulcerative colitis or Crohn's disease, or a healthy co-twin of an affected twin (not recorded which). The sequenced sample consisted of blood. The chain joins TRBV11-2 to TRBJ2-2; TCRdb gives TRBD1 as the D gene, but with no DNA this cannot be confirmed. CDR3 in amino acids: CASSPARGGGELFF.